This T cell receptor (beta chain) is drawn from a study of blood T cell repertoires in COVID-19. Study at large: The samples span acute and convalescent COVID-19 from the United States, Italy and Spain. T cells, B-cell-depleted T cells, or PBMCs provided the cDNA or gDNA that served as material.

The CDR3 is 13 residues long. Germline loops: CDR1 KGHDR, CDR2 SFDVKD. Source study methods: Reference gene primer amplification gave estimated nucleated cell counts. Data came from immunoSEQ multiplex PCR; TCRdb stores just in-frame clones and leaves some out. That table is the source of V, J and clone size, and D and trimming were worked out from the DNA. The data contain about 66,000 clones, around 92% of them singletons. This clone was found a few times. A read error may account for a junction end that differs from germline. Sequenced sample: peripheral blood. This sequence joins TRBV24-1 and TRBJ2-3, with TRBD2 identical over 10 bases. This clonotype was obtained from a man aged 60 to 75 with acute or convalescent COVID-19. For the CDR3, the DNA is TGTGCCACCAGTGCCAACTTAGCGGGGGGCCTCCTCTTT. Translation gives CATSANLAGGLLF.